A single sample is the source of the 15 T cell receptor beta chains below, sequenced in a study of T cells in women clearing cervical HPV infection. Libraries were prepared by immunoSEQ multiplex PCR; TCRdb keeps only in-frame clonotypes and omits some of them. The repertoire table contains approximately 35,000 clones. The sample comprised blood buffy coat. The receptors stem from a woman aged 18-70 years with a cervical HPV16 infection that either progressed to CIN3+ or cleared (not recorded which).

CDR3 sequence reads: CASSAAGTSIEQYF. The part of the CDR3 DNA that was read is TGTGCCAGCAGCGCGGCCGGGACTAGTATCGAG. This chain links TRBV9 with TRBJ2-7; 8 nucleotides align to TRBD2. The sequenced fragment ends 3 residues before the CDR3 boundary, so the rest is inferred from the germline J gene. The CDR3 spans 14 residues. V trimming: 3 bases; J trimming: 6 bases; junction bases outside the gene matches: 8. From germline, CDR1 is SGDLS and CDR2 YYNGEE. The variable domain in full, with the rest retrieved from reference TRBV9 and TRBJ2-7, is DSGVTQTPKHLITATGQRVTLRCSPRSGDLSVYWYQQSLDQGLQFLIQYYNGEERAKGNILERFSAQQFPDLHSELNLSSLELGDSALYFCASSAAGTSIEQYFGPGTRLTVT.

To note about this clone: The read is 3 residues too short to cover the CDR3 end, so that end is filled in from the germline J gene. The J gene is TRBJ1-1, the V gene TRBV19, with 8 nucleotides matching TRBD1. The CDR3 covers 17 residues. V lost 0 bases and J lost 1; bases outside the gene matches: 7. Germline values: CDR1 LNHDA, CDR2 SQIVND (reference sequence). The covered CDR3 bases are TGTGCCAGTAGTATAGAAAATACCGGGACAGGGAACACTGAA. Amino acid sequence: CASSIENTGTGNTE. In full, the CDR3 reads CASSIENTGTGNTEAFF.

Note on this clone: The read finishes 3 residues shy of the CDR3 end, and the germline J gene is used to complete it. This rearrangement joins TRBV6-2 or TRBV6-3 to TRBJ1-4; maybe TRBD1 (6 bases). This CDR3 region has 16 residues. Trimming left V 2 bases short and J 5 bases short, with 15 bases between. Per the germline V gene, CDR1 is MNHEY and CDR2 is SVGEGT. The CDR3 bases that were read are TGTGCCAGCAGTTACAGTGGTGCAGGGGAGAATGAAAAA. It codes for CASSYSGAGENEK. The whole CDR3 sequence reads CASSYSGAGENEKLFF.

The CDR3 is CASSLWDSSNEQFF. The CDR3 DNA, read in part, is TGTGCCAGCAGCTTATGGGACAGCTCCAATGAG. The chain links TRBV7-9 to TRBJ2-1; TRBD1 matches 7 bases. The read halts 3 residues ahead of the CDR3 end, with the missing end drawn from the germline J gene. Trimming at V came to 2 bases and at J to 6 bases, leaving 4 bases not matched to a gene. From germline, CDR1 is SEHNR and CDR2 FQNEAQ (reference sequence). The CDR3 length is 14 residues.

A note on this clone: The read falls 3 residues short of the CDR3 end, and the missing part is taken from the germline J gene. The chain links TRBV7-9 to TRBJ2-5; 7 bases fit TRBD1. Looked up from germline, CDR1 is SEHNR and CDR2 is FQNEAQ (reference sequence). Trimming at V came to 5 bases and at J to 5 bases, leaving 8 bases not matched to a gene. The CDR3 spans 14 residues. CDR3 DNA (partial): TGTGCCAGCAGCGACCACAGGGGATACGAGACC. Translated, it gives CASSDHRGYET. The CDR3 in its entirety is CASSDHRGYETQYF.

About this clone itself: The CDR3 goes on 3 residues after the read ends, and that part is filled in from the germline J gene. The chain joins TRBV6-2 or TRBV6-3 to TRBJ1-2, with D possibly TRBD1 on 5 matching bases. In germline, CDR1 is MNHEY, CDR2 SVGEGT. The CDR3 is 14 amino acids. V lost 0 bases, J lost 7 bases, and 12 bases lay in between. The CDR3 reads CASSYSQEGAGYTF. The sequenced CDR3 bases are TGTGCCAGCAGTTACTCGCAGGAAGGGGCTGGC.

A note on this clone: The DNA ends 3 residues before the CDR3 does, and the rest of the CDR3 is filled in from the germline J gene. The genes are TRBV20-1 and TRBJ2-3; 13 nucleotides match TRBD2. Germline CDR1 is DFQATT and CDR2 is SNEGSKA (reference sequence). This CDR3 has 17 residues. Trimming cost V 1 base and J 0 bases; bases outside gene matches: 4. CDR3 bases read: TGCAGTGCTAGAGGGACTAGCGGGAGAGCAAGCACAGATACG. Translating it yields CSARGTSGRASTDT. From start to end, the CDR3 is CSARGTSGRASTDTQYF.

Regarding this clone: The missing CDR3 end, 3 residues past where the read stops, is filled in from the germline J gene. The rearrangement joins TRBV7-3 to TRBJ2-2, with 7 bases identical to TRBD2. The V and J ends lost 2 bases and 7 bases, in that order; junction bases with no gene match: 7. This CDR3 spans 15 amino acids. Germline loops: CDR1 SGHTA, CDR2 FQGTGA. The DNA read from the CDR3 is TGTGCCAGCAGCTTAGGAGCGGGGTGGGGCGGGGAG. This codes for CASSLGAGWGGE. From start to end, the CDR3 is CASSLGAGWGGELFF.

As to this clone: The read ends 3 residues shy of where the CDR3 ends; the end is completed using the germline J gene. The gene calls are TRBV18 and TRBJ2-7; the match to TRBD2 covers 8 bases. This CDR3 comprises 15 residues. J was trimmed by 3 bases and V by 6 bases; bases with no gene match: 10. Germline loops: CDR1 KGHSH, CDR2 LQKENI. CDR3 DNA (partial): TGTGCCAGCTCTTTTGTTAGCGGGGCCGGCTACGAG. This encodes CASSFVSGAGYE. The full CDR3 is CASSFVSGAGYEQYF.

Worth noting for this clone: The sequenced fragment ends 3 residues before the CDR3 boundary, so the rest is inferred from the germline J gene. The rearrangement links TRBV11-3 to TRBJ2-3; 8 bases match TRBD2. The length of the CDR3 is 15 residues. Trimming took 5 bases from V and 8 from J; bases not matched to a gene: 12. CDR1 and CDR2 (germline): SGHNT, YENEEA. The CDR3 sequence: CASSMTGRAGGTQYF. Incomplete CDR3 DNA: TGTGCCAGCAGCATGACCGGGAGGGCGGGGGGTACG. Using reference TRBV11-3 and TRBJ2-3 for the parts outside the CDR3, the full variable domain is EAGVVQSPRYKIIEKKQPVAFWCNPISGHNTLYWYLQNLGQGPELLIRYENEEAVDDSQLPKDRFSAERLKGVDSTLKIQPAELGDSAVYLCASSMTGRAGGTQYFGPGTRLTVL.

A note on this clone: The sequenced fragment ends 3 residues before the CDR3 boundary, so the rest is inferred from the germline J gene. The chain combines TRBV18 with TRBJ2-5; possibly TRBD1 or TRBD2 for D (6 bases each). The V end lost 5 bases, the J end lost 3 bases, and 13 bases lay between the germline ends. The germline gives CDR1 KGHSH, CDR2 LQKENI. This CDR3 is built from 14 residues. Partial CDR3 DNA: TGTGCCAGCTCATTACAGGGCGGGAAAGAGACC. Its translation: CASSLQGGKET. The full CDR3 sequence reads CASSLQGGKETQYF.

Of note for this clone: The read terminates 3 residues ahead of where the CDR3 ends, so the germline J gene completes it. The chain carries TRBV30 and TRBJ1-1; TRBD1 is a possible D gene (5 bases). The CDR3 runs to 15 residues. V was trimmed by 2 bases and J by 1 base, leaving 14 bases between them. From germline, CDR1 is GTSNPN and CDR2 SVGIG (reference sequence). The sequenced CDR3 bases are TGTGCCTGGAGTCGTCGACAGTTTGCGAACACTGAA. It specifies CAWSRRQFANTE. The CDR3 reads in full as CAWSRRQFANTEAFF. Based on the CDR3 plus reference TRBV30 and TRBJ1-1, the full variable domain is SQTIHQWPATLVQPVGSPLSLECTVEGTSNPNLYWYRQAAGRGLQLLFYSVGIGQISSEVPQNLSASRPQDRQFILSSKKLLLSDSGFYLCAWSRRQFANTEAFFGQGTRLTVV.

As for this clone: From the germline J gene comes the end of the CDR3, since the read stops 3 residues before it. The chain recombines TRBV3-1 (or the pseudogene TRBV3-2) with TRBJ2-7; D unresolved. The CDR3 extends over 13 amino acids. Germline V gives CDR1 LGHDT, CDR2 YNNKEL (reference sequence). Trimming left V 0 bases short and J 3 bases short, with 6 bases between. The covered CDR3 bases are TGTGCCAGCAGCCAAGACAAAAACTACGAG. Protein product: CASSQDKNYE. The whole CDR3 region reads CASSQDKNYEQYF.

As regards this clone: The CDR3 is cut off 3 residues early in the read; its end comes from the germline J gene. The V call is TRBV6-1, the J call TRBJ1-5; D is ambiguous. The germline V gene has CDR1 MNHNS and CDR2 SASEGT. Deletions cut 3 bases from V and 3 bases from J, with 6 bases between. The CDR3 spans 13 residues. The CDR3 is CASSEDFNQPQHF. CDR3 DNA (partial): TGTGCCAGCAGTGAGGACTTCAATCAGCCC.

In regard to this clone: The sequenced fragment ends 3 residues before the CDR3 boundary, so the rest is inferred from the germline J gene. The rearrangement links TRBV7-2 to TRBJ2-1, with 9 positions matching TRBD2. This CDR3 region has 15 residues. Germline V gives CDR1 SGHTA, CDR2 FQGNSA. The V gene end was trimmed by 1 base and the J gene end by 8 bases; junction bases not matched to a gene: 6. The CDR3 sequence is CASSLGGRALDEQFF. The part of the CDR3 DNA that was read is TGTGCCAGCAGCTTAGGCGGGAGGGCCCTCGATGAG.